The 19 T cell receptor beta chains below come from one sample, sequenced in a study of T cell responses to AZD1222 COVID-19 vaccine (dated by TCRdb to the early 2020s). This specimen's time point label, interpreted: baseline before first vaccination. The treatment or condition label, read with the paper, signifies: meningococcal conjugate vaccine given as trial control. The library was made by the immunoSEQ multiplex PCR assay. The table comes from immuneACCESS by way of TCRdb, which keeps in-frame sequences with V and J called. Part of the clones is missing from these tables; in studies checked, under half for an unresolved V gene and the rest for unknown reasons. This sample holds under 200,000 clones; just over 90% were observed only once. The ten most abundant clones make up roughly 4.5% of the sample. The sequencing used peripheral blood, collected on day 0 of MenACWY control vaccination. The receptors were sampled from an adult in good health.

The J gene is TRBJ1-2, the V gene TRBV6-2 or TRBV6-3, with D uncertain. Germline V gene lookup returns CDR1 MNHEY and CDR2 SVGEGT. The V and J ends lost 0 bases and 2 bases respectively, with 19 bases between them. The CDR3 has 18 amino acids. Here the CDR3 reads CASSYSWTRAITNYGYTF. In nucleotides, the CDR3 is TGTGCCAGCAGTTACTCGTGGACTCGAGCGATTACAAACTATGGCTACACCTTC.

This clone was seen a single time. This chain connects TRBV30 to TRBJ1-3; possibly TRBD1 for D (5 bases). Germline CDR1 and CDR2: GTSNPN and SVGIG (reference sequence). Trimming left V 5 bases short and J 10 bases short, with 15 bases between. The CDR3 is 12 residues long. The CDR3 DNA sequence: TGTGCCTGGTGGGGCCCTGGCGGGACCATATATTTT. It specifies CAWWGPGGTIYF.

The chain employs TRBV7-2 and TRBJ2-1; D is undetermined. The V end lost 2 bases, the J end lost 8 bases, and 4 bases lay between the germline ends. This CDR3 is 11 amino acids long. Germline CDR1 reads SGHTA; CDR2 reads FQGNSA. CDR3 DNA: TGTGCCAGCAGCTTACTCGATGAGCAGTTCTTC. This translates into CASSLLDEQFF.

In its sample, this clone was seen a few times. The J gene is TRBJ1-2, the V gene TRBV21-1. TRBV21-1 is a listed pseudogene. The CDR3 runs to 18 residues. CDR3 DNA: TGTGCCAGCAGCAACCGACCAATAAGTCGGGCCGAGGGATATGGCTACACCTTC. Amino acid sequence: CASSNRPISRAEGYGYTF.

This clone came up once. J is TRBJ1-1 and V is TRBV6-5; possible D gene TRBD1, 5 bases. This CDR3 has 16 amino acids. Germline lookup yields CDR1 MNHEY and CDR2 SVGAGI. V was shortened by 2 bases and J by 3 bases, with 16 bases between the two germline ends. CDR3 region: CASSYLPGSPDTEAFF. CDR3 bases: TGTGCCAGCAGTTACCTTCCAGGGTCCCCGGACACTGAAGCTTTCTTT.

The rearrangement uses TRBV7-9 and TRBJ1-5; D ambiguous. Trimming took 4 bases from V and 3 from J, leaving 10 bases between them. In germline, CDR1 is SEHNR, CDR2 FQNEAQ (reference sequence). This CDR3 has 14 residues. CDR3 sequence reads: CASSSLSDNQPQHF. For the CDR3, the DNA is TGTGCCAGCAGCTCCCTTTCGGACAATCAGCCCCAGCATTTT.

The CDR3: CATSRGGASSGRNNEQFF. The CDR3 DNA reads TGTGCCACCAGCAGAGGCGGGGCCTCTAGCGGGAGGAACAATGAGCAGTTCTTC. The V and J genes are TRBV15 and TRBJ2-1, with 11 bases that match TRBD2. The CDR3 covers 18 residues. J lost 5 bases, V lost 1 base, and 10 bases had no gene match. The germline CDR1 and CDR2 sequences are LNHNV and YYDKDF (reference sequence). Full variable domain (rest looked up from reference TRBV15 and TRBJ2-1): DAMVIQNPRYQVTQFGKPVTLSCSQTLNHNVMYWYQQKSSQAPKLLFHYYDKDFNNEADTPDNFQSRRPNTSFCFLDIRSPGLGDTAMYLCATSRGGASSGRNNEQFFGPGTRLTVL.

The chain employs TRBV5-8 and TRBJ1-5, with D tentatively TRBD1 (5 bases). The CDR3 runs 14 residues. V was pared by 4 bases and J by 6 bases, with 14 bases between. From germline, CDR1 is SGHTS and CDR2 YDEGEE. The CDR3 nucleotides read TGTGCCAGCAGCAACGGGACCCGTGGTCAGCCCCAGCATTTT. Translating gives CASSNGTRGQPQHF. The variable domain in full, completed from reference TRBV5-8 and TRBJ1-5, reads EAGVTQSPTHLIKTRGQQATLRCSPISGHTSVYWYQQALGLGLQFLLWYDEGEERNRGNFPPRFSGRQFPNYSSELNVNALELEDSALYLCASSNGTRGQPQHFGDGTRLSIL.

This chain links TRBV27 with TRBJ2-7, with no clear D. Trimming cost V 5 bases and J 0 bases, with 11 bases left between them. CDR3 length: 14 amino acids. The germline gives CDR1 MNHEY, CDR2 SMNVEV (reference sequence). The CDR3 region is CASSLRQVSYEQYF. CDR3 sequence (DNA): TGTGCCAGCAGTCTAAGACAAGTCTCCTACGAGCAGTACTTC.

This chain links TRBV3-1 (or the pseudogene TRBV3-2) with TRBJ2-7; tentatively, D is TRBD1 (6 bases). V was shortened by 3 bases and J by 6 bases, with 15 bases between the two germline ends. Germline CDR1 reads LGHDT; CDR2 reads YNNKEL (reference sequence). The CDR3 runs to 14 residues. The CDR3 bases are TGTGCCAGCAGCCAGATGGGGACACCGCGCGAGCAGTACTTC. This sequence encodes CASSQMGTPREQYF.

V and J are TRBV14 and TRBJ2-5; D uncertain. In germline, CDR1 is SGHDN, CDR2 FVKESK. V was pared by 0 bases and J by 0 bases, with 14 bases between. This CDR3 is 17 amino acids long. The CDR3: CASSQEGLVSYQETQYF. The CDR3 DNA reads as TGTGCCAGCAGCCAAGAAGGCCTAGTCTCGTACCAAGAGACCCAGTACTTC.

This chain joins TRBV7-9 and TRBJ2-1; 9 bases align to TRBD2. CDR3 length: 18 amino acids. Germline V lookup: CDR1 SEHNR, CDR2 FQNEAQ (reference sequence). J gave up 8 bases and V 0 bases, and 14 bases lay outside the gene matches. Here the CDR3 reads CASSLAQRREGLRDEQFF. Here the CDR3 DNA reads TGTGCCAGCAGCTTAGCGCAACGGCGGGAGGGCCTAAGAGATGAGCAGTTCTTC.

Note on this clone: The junction and the germline gene differ at one end; a read error may be behind it. As DNA, the CDR3 is TGTGCCAGTAGCCCGGGACAGTCTAATGAAAAACTGTTTTTT. It encodes CASSPGQSNEKLFF. The chain links TRBV3-1 (or the pseudogene TRBV3-2) to TRBJ1-4; TRBD1 agrees at 7 bases. The CDR3 has 14 residues. The germline V gene encodes CDR1 LGHDT and CDR2 YNNKEL (reference sequence).

The V and J genes are TRBV11-3 and TRBJ1-1; weak D call: TRBD1 (6 bases). Germline CDR1 is SGHNT and CDR2 is YENEEA. V dropped 3 bases and J dropped 4 bases, with 21 bases sitting between them. The length of the CDR3 is 17 residues. CDR3 loop: CASSFGRRDIVSTEAFF. For the CDR3, the DNA is TGTGCCAGCAGCTTCGGTCGGCGGGACATCGTGAGCACTGAAGCTTTCTTT.

This chain links TRBV6-2 or TRBV6-3 with TRBJ2-7; D uncertain. With 0 bases removed from V and 5 bases from J, the gap between germline ends came to 17 bases. The germline V gene encodes CDR1 MNHEY and CDR2 SVGEGT. The CDR3 length is 16 residues. CDR3 in amino acids: CASSYSSTKSSNEQYF. The CDR3 DNA reads as TGTGCCAGCAGTTACTCGAGTACTAAATCCAGCAACGAGCAGTACTTC.

The genes are TRBV29-1 and TRBJ2-1; no firm D call. In germline, CDR1 is SQVTM, CDR2 ANQGSEA. Trimming took off 6 bases at V and 8 bases at J, with 11 bases between the two ends. This CDR3 contains 11 residues. CDR3 in amino acids: CSVPLGYEQFF. The CDR3, as DNA: TGCAGCGTGCCCCTGGGCTATGAGCAGTTCTTC.

The V and J genes are TRBV5-4 and TRBJ1-2; D may be TRBD1 (5 bases). Germline V gives CDR1 SGHNT, CDR2 YYREEE (reference sequence). The CDR3 sequence is 14 residues long. Trimming left V 0 bases short and J 8 bases short, with 14 bases between. Here the CDR3 reads CASSLAGVRGGYTF. The CDR3 nucleotides read TGTGCCAGCAGCTTGGCCGGGGTGAGGGGCGGCTACACCTTC.

V gene TRBV27 combines with J gene TRBJ1-2, with TRBD1 identical over 7 bases. The germline CDR1 and CDR2 sequences are MNHEY and SMNVEV (reference sequence). The length of the CDR3 is 16 residues. The J segment lost 0 bases and the V segment lost 5 bases, leaving 9 bases of the junction unmatched. The CDR3 DNA is TGTGCCAGCAGTCCTAACCCCGGACAGGCTAACTATGGCTACACCTTC. Its translation is CASSPNPGQANYGYTF.

The rearrangement joins TRBV2 to TRBJ2-6, with D possibly called TRBD1 or TRBD2 (6 bases each). V lost 4 bases, J lost 0 bases, and 19 bases lay in between. Germline-derived CDR1 and CDR2 are SNHLY and FYNNEI. The CDR3 length is 19 residues. CDR3 sequence (DNA): TGTGCCAGCAGTGGGGGGCGGGGCCGTAAGGACTCTGGGGCCAACGTCCTGACTTTC. Encoded protein: CASSGGRGRKDSGANVLTF.